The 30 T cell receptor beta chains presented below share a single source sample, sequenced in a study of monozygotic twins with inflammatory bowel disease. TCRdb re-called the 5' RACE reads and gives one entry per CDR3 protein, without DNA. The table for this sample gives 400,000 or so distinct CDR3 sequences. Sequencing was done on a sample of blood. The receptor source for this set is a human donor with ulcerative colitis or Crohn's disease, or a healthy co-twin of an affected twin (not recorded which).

Here the CDR3 reads CASSPGQGSTYEKLFF. This chain uses TRBV12-3 or TRBV12-4 with TRBJ1-4; the TCRdb call, TRBD1, lacks DNA for checking. The CDR3 contains 16 residues.

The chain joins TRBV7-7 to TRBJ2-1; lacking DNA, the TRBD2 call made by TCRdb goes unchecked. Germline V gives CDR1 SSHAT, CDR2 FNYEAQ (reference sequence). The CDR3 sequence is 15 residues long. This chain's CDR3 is CASSLEAGARSEQFF.

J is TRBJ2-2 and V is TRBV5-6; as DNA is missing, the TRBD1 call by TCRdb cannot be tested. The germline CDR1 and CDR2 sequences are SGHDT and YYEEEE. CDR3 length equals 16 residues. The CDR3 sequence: CASSLKRSGYTGELFF.

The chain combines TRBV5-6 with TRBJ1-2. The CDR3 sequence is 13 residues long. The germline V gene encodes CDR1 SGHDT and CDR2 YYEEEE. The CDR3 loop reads CASSFQVNYGYTF.

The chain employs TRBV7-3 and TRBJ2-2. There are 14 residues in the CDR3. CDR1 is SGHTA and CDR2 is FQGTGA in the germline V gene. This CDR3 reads CASSLNAGTGELFF.

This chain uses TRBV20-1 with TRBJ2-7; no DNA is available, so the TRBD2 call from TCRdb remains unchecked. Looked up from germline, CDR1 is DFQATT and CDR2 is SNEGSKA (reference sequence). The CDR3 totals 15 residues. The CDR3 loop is CSARDLSGGDYEQYF.

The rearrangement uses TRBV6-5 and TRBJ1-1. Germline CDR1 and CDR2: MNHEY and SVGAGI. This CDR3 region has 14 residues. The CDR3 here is CASNSATLNTEAFF.

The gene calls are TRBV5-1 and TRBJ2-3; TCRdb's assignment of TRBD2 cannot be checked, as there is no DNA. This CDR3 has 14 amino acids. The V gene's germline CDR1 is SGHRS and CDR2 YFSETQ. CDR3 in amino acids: CASSRDLITDTQYF.

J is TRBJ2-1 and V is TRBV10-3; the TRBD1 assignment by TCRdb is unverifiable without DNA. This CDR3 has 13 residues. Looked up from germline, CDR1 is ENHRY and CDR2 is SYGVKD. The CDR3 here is CAAGPSSYNEQFF.

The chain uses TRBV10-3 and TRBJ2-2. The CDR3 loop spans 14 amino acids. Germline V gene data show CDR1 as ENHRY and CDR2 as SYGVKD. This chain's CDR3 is CAISDRYSTGELFF.

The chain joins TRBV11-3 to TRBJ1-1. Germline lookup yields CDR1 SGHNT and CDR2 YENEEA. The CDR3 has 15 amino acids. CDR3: CASSSTSGSNTEAFF.

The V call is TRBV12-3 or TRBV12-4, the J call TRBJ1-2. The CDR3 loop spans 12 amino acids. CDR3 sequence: CASSFEGYGYTF.

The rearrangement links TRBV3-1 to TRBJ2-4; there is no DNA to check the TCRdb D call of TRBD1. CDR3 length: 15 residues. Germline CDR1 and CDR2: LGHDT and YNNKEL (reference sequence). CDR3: CASSQGTGVKNIQYF.

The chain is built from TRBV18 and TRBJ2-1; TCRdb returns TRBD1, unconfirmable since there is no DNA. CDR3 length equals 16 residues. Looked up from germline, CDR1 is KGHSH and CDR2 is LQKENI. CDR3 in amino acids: CASSQTPGQGYNEQFF.

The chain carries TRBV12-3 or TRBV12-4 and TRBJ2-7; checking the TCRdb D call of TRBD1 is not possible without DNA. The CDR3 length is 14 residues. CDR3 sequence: CASSGTGAFLEQYF.

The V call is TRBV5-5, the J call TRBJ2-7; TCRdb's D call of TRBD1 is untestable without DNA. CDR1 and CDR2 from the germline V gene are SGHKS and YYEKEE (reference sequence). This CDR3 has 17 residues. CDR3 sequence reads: CASSSPLKGGPSYEQYF.

The CDR3 loop reads CASSATGDEQYF. J is TRBJ2-7 and V is TRBV5-1; TCRdb selects TRBD1, and the lack of DNA leaves this call unchecked. Per the germline V gene, CDR1 is SGHRS and CDR2 is YFSETQ. CDR3 length equals 12 residues.

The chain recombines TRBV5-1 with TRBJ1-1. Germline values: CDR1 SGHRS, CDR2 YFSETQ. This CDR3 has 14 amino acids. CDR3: CASSLGLKNTEAFF.

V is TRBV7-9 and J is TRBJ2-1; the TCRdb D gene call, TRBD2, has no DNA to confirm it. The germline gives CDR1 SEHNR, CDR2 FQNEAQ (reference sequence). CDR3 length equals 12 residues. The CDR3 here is CASSRLADEQFF.

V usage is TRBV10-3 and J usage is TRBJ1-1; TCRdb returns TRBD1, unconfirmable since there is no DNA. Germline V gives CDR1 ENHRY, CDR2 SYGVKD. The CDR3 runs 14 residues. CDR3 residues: CAIRTGQGPTEAFF.

The CDR3 loop reads CASSQKGPKTEAFF. The V call is TRBV3-1, the J call TRBJ1-1. This CDR3 is built from 14 residues. Germline values: CDR1 LGHDT, CDR2 YNNKEL (reference sequence).

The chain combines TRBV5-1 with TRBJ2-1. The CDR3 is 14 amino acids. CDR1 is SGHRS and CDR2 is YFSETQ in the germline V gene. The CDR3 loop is CASSIGTSYNEQFF.

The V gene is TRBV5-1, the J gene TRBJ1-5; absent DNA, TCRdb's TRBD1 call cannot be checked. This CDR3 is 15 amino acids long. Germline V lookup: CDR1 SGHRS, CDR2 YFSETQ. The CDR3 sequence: CASSLGDRDDQPQHF.

CDR3 sequence reads: CASSAGPASTDTQYF. V is TRBV6-1 and J is TRBJ2-3. CDR1 and CDR2 from the germline V gene are MNHNS and SASEGT. The length of the CDR3 is 15 residues.

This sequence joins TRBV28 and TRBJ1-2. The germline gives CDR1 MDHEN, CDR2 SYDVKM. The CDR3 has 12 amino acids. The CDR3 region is CASSGVGEGYTF.

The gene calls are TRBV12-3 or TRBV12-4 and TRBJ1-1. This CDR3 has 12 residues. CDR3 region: CASSFEWTEAFF.

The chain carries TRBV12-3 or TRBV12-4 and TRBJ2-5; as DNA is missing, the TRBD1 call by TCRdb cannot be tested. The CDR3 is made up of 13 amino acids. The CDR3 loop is CASSFWGMETQYF.

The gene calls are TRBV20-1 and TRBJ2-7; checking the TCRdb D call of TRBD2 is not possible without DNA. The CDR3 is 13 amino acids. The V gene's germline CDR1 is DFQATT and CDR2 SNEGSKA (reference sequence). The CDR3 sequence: CSATSGGAYEQYF.

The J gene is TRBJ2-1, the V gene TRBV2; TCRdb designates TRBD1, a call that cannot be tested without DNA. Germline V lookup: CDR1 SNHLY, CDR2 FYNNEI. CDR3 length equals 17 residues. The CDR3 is CASRTTGGARSYSEQFF.

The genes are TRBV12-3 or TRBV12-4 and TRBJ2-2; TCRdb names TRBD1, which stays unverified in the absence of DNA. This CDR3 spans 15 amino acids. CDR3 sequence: CASSSHTGGDGELFF.